These T cell receptor beta chains were read from a single sample in a study of T cells in Graves' hyperthyroidism and ophthalmopathy. MiXCR, applied by TCRdb to the multiplex PCR reads, yields one record per CDR3 protein. The sample has approximately 370,000 distinct CDR3 sequences; 15% are singletons. Sequenced: blood. Receptors originate from a woman aged 30 to 39 with Graves' hyperthyroidism. CDR3s include the opening cysteine and the closing phenylalanine or tryptophan. A D gene is named only where the DNA matches it firmly. Only some rows state a clone size, as once, few, many or a class for expanded clones.

d_gene: TRBD1; abundance: many; j_gene: TRBJ1-1; v_gene: TRBV6-1; CDR3aa: CASSPDRGLRAFF; CDR3nt: TGTGCCAGCAGTCCGGACAGGGGGCTTCGAGCTTTCTTT
d_gene: .; abundance: few; j_gene: TRBJ2-6; v_gene: TRBV27; CDR3aa: CASSFNLNKGSASSVLTF; CDR3nt: TGTGCCAGCAGTTTCAACCTGAACAAGGGATCCGCGTCCAGCGTCCTGACTTTC
d_gene: .; abundance: many; j_gene: TRBJ2-7; v_gene: TRBV18; CDR3aa: CASSPQGSHEQYF; CDR3nt: TGTGCCAGCTCACCCCAGGGTTCCCACGAGCAGTACTTC
d_gene: .; abundance: few; j_gene: TRBJ2-6; v_gene: TRBV27; CDR3aa: CASSLAGTPGANVLTF; CDR3nt: TGTGCCAGCAGTTTAGCGGGTACTCCTGGGGCCAACGTCCTGACTTTC
d_gene: .; abundance: many; j_gene: TRBJ2-3; v_gene: TRBV28; CDR3aa: CASSAGTSSPFTDTQYF; CDR3nt: TGTGCCAGCAGTGCTGGGACTTCCAGTCCCTTCACAGATACGCAGTATTTT
d_gene: .; abundance: many; j_gene: TRBJ2-1; v_gene: TRBV2; CDR3aa: CASRVADSHNEQFF; CDR3nt: TGTGCCAGCAGAGTAGCGGACTCTCACAATGAGCAGTTCTTC
d_gene: TRBD1; abundance: .; j_gene: TRBJ2-7; v_gene: TRBV5-1; CDR3aa: CASSLGQGAAYEQYF; CDR3nt: TGCGCCAGCAGCTTGGGACAGGGGGCGGCCTACGAGCAGTACTTC
d_gene: TRBD1; abundance: many; j_gene: TRBJ2-7; v_gene: TRBV24-1; CDR3aa: CATSATGGQGYEQYF; CDR3nt: TGTGCCACCAGTGCGACCGGGGGACAGGGGTACGAGCAGTACTTC
d_gene: .; abundance: once; j_gene: TRBJ1-2; v_gene: TRBV6-4; CDR3aa: CASSPSWKGQSYGYTF; CDR3nt: TGTGCCAGCAGCCCCTCCTGGAAGGGCCAAAGCTATGGCTACACCTTC
d_gene: .; abundance: few; j_gene: TRBJ2-1; v_gene: TRBV27; CDR3aa: CASSFSNNEQFF; CDR3nt: TGTGCCAGCAGTTTTTCAAACAATGAGCAGTTCTTC
d_gene: .; abundance: many; j_gene: TRBJ1-1; v_gene: TRBV2; CDR3aa: CASSGEVNTEAFF; CDR3nt: TGTGCCAGCAGCGGAGAAGTGAACACTGAAGCTTTCTTT
d_gene: .; abundance: .; j_gene: TRBJ1-5; v_gene: TRBV6-4; CDR3aa: CASSDSPGGNQPQHF; CDR3nt: TGTGCCAGCAGTGACTCCCCAGGGGGCAATCAGCCCCAGCATTTT
d_gene: .; abundance: few; j_gene: TRBJ1-2; v_gene: TRBV24-1; CDR3aa: CATSDSAVRGYTF; CDR3nt: TGTGCCACCAGTGATTCTGCCGTGAGGGGCTACACCTTC
d_gene: .; abundance: many; j_gene: TRBJ2-5; v_gene: TRBV11-2; CDR3aa: CASSLSGRETQYF; CDR3nt: TGTGCCAGCAGTTTATCAGGGAGAGAGACCCAGTACTTC
d_gene: .; abundance: many; j_gene: TRBJ1-4; v_gene: TRBV11-2; CDR3aa: CASSLERQSEKLFF; CDR3nt: TGTGCCAGCAGCTTAGAGAGACAGAGTGAAAAACTGTTTTTT
d_gene: TRBD2; abundance: many; j_gene: TRBJ2-7; v_gene: TRBV20-1; CDR3aa: CSARASGRLDEQYF; CDR3nt: TGCAGTGCTAGAGCTAGCGGGAGGCTCGACGAGCAGTACTTC